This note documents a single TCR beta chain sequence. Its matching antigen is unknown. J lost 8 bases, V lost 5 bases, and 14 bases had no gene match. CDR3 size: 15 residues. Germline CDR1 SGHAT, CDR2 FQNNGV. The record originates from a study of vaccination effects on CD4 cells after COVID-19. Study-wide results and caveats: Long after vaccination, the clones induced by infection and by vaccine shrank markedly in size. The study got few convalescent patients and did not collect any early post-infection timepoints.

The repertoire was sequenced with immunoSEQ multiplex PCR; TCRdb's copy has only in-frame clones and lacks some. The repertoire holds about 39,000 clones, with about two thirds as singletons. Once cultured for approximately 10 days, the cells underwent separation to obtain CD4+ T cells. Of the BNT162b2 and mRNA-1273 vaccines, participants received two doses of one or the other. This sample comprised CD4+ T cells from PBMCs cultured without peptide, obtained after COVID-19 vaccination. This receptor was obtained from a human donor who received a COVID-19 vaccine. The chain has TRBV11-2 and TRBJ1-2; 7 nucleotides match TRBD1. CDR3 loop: CASSQITGVAMGYTF. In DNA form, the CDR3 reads TGTGCCAGCAGCCAAATAACAGGGGTGGCAATGGGCTACACCTTC.